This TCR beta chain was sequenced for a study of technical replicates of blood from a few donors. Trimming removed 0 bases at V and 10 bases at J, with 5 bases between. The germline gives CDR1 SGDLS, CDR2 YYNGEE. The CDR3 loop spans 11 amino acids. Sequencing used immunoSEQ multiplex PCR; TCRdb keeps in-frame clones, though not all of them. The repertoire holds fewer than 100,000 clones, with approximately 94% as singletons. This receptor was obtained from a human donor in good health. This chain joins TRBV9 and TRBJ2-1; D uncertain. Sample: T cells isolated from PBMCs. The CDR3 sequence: CASSVGLEQFF. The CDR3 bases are TGTGCCAGCAGCGTAGGTCTGGAGCAGTTCTTC.